Each of the 2 T cell receptor beta chains below was sequenced from the same sample in a study of cytomegalovirus exposure and HLA in healthy donors. The data were produced by immunoSEQ multiplex PCR, yet TCRdb's version contains in-frame clones alone and is incomplete. The repertoire holds 120,000 or so clones, roughly nine tenths seen once, with less than 1.5% in the top ten. The sequenced sample was PBMCs. The source is a young woman in good health and CMV-seronegative.

This chain connects TRBV28 to TRBJ2-1; D is perhaps TRBD2 (5 bases). V lost 8 bases and J 4 bases, leaving 9 bases between the germline ends. This CDR3 comprises 12 residues. Germline-derived CDR1 and CDR2 are MDHEN and SYDVKM. CDR3 in amino acids: CASGSGYNEQFF. In nucleotides, the CDR3 is TGTGCCAGCGGATCGGGGTACAATGAGCAGTTCTTC.

The genes are TRBV29-1 and TRBJ2-1; TRBD1 matches 10 bases. The CDR3 has 14 residues. In germline, CDR1 is SQVTM, CDR2 ANQGSEA. V gave up 4 bases and J gave up 8 bases; unmatched junction bases: 8. CDR3 nucleotide sequence: TGCAGCGTTGGTCCGGGACAGGGGAAGTATGAGCAGTTCTTC. It specifies CSVGPGQGKYEQFF.